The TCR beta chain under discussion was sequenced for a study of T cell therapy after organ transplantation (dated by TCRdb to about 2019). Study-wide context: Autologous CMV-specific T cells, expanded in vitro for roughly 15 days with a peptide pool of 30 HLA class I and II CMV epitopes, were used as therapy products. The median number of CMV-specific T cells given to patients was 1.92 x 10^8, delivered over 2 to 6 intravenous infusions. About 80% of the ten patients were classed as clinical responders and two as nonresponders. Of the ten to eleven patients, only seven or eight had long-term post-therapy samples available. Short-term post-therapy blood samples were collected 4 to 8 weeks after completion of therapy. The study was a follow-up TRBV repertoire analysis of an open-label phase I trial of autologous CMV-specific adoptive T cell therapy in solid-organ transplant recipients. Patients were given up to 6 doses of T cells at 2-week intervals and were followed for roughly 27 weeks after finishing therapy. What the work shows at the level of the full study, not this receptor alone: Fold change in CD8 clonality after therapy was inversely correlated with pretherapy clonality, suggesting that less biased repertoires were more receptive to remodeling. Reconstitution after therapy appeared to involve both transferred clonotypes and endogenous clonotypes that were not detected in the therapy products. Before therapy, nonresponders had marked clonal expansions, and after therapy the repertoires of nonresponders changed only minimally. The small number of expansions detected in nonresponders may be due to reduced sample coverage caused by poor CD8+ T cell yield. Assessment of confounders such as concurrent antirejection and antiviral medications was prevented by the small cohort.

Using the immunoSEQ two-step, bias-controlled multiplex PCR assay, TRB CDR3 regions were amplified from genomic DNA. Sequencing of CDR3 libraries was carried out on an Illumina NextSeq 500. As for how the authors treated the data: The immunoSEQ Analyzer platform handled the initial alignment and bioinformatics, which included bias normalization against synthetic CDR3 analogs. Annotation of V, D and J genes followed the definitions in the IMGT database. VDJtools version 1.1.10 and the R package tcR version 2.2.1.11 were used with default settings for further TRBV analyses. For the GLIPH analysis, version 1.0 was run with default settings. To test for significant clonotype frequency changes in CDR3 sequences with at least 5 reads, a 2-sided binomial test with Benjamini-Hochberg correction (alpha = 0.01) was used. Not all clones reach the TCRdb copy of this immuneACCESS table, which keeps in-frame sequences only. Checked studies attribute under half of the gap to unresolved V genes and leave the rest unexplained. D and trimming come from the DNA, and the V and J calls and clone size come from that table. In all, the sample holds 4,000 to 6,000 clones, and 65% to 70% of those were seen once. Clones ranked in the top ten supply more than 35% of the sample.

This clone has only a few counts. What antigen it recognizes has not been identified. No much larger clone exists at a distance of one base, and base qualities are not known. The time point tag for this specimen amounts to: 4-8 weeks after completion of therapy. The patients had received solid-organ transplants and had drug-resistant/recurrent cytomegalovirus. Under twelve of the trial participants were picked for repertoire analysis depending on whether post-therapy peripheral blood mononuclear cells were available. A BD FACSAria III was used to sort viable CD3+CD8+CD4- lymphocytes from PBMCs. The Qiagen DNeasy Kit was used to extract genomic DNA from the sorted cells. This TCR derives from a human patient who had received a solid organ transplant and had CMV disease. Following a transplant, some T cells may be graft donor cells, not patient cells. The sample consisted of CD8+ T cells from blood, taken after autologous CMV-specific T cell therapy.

CDR3 loop: CASSHTGDGTSPLHF. In nucleotides, the sequence is TGTGCCAGTAGTCACACAGGGGATGGTACTTCACCCCTCCACTTT. This chain is built from TRBV19 and TRBJ1-6; TRBD1 fits 7 bases in the junction. V is cut back by 5 bases and J by 9 bases, with 10 bases in the junction unmatched. CDR1 and CDR2, per the germline V gene (reference sequence), are LNHDA and SQIVND. The CDR3 numbers 15 residues from cysteine through phenylalanine. Left in the record is the CDR3 DNA by itself, 45 bases read in frame from the first base.